This TCR beta chain comes out of a study of blood T cell repertoires in COVID-19. Study-wide background: Donors in the United States, Italy and Spain gave samples during acute or convalescent COVID-19.

Germline loops: CDR1 SGHAT, CDR2 FQNNGV. The V and J ends lost 4 bases and 7 bases respectively, with 13 bases between them. CDR3 length: 14 amino acids. Original processing methods: Reference gene primer amplification gave nucleated cell count estimates. Profiling relied on immunoSEQ multiplex PCR, and the TCRdb table lists in-frame clones only, not all of them. V, J and clone size were drawn from that table, and D and trimming were deduced from the DNA. The sample lists 80,000 or so clones, 81% occurring once. Sequenced material: peripheral blood. This clonotype originated in a man older than 75 with acute or convalescent COVID-19. The chain couples TRBV11-2 to TRBJ2-2; D possibly corresponds to TRBD1 (6 bases). CDR3 coding DNA: TGTGCCAGCAGCTATTCAGGGGCGGGCGGGGAGCTGTTTTTT. Its translation is CASSYSGAGGELFF.